The subject of this entry is one T cell receptor beta chain. No cognate antigen has been identified for it. Nothing much larger sits one base from this clone, and base qualities are not available. Preparation of the library involved 5' RACE. Instrument used: Illumina HiSeq 2000. Template switching introduced a universal primer binding site; the final cDNA contained a unique molecular identifier, enabling accurate counting of TCR cDNA molecules. Specific primers in the conserved constant-segment region were used to synthesize first-strand cDNA for the TCR alpha and beta chains. To control for contamination, every cDNA library carried two barcodes: a SMART-Mk sample barcode plus Illumina barcodes. TruSeq adapter sequences and Illumina sample barcodes were added in two successive PCR steps. Sequencing of the TCR alpha and beta cDNA libraries was done on the Illumina HiSeq platform using custom primers. Processing in the source paper ran as follows. Unique molecular identifiers were extracted from raw reads with MiGEC, and CDR3 positions were determined with MiXCR. Recombination models were inferred per individual with the repgenHMM and IGoR tools using an EM algorithm. Shared clonotypes were analyzed with the tcR package in R, and sharing was normalized by the product of cloneset sizes. Out-of-frame nonproductive sequences were analyzed to study raw recombination free of thymic and clonal selection effects. Starting from the raw public reads, TCRdb applied fastp trimming at Q25, assembled clones with MiXCR and retained in-frame beta chains. Rows matching on CDR3 protein sequence are summarized as one entry with the most common DNA and genes. TCRdb, not the original authors, processed these V and J calls. A total of approximately 670,000 distinct CDR3 sequences appear in this sample, 5.5% to 6.5% of them only once. The ten largest clones capture under 2% of the sample.

This entry comes from a study of identical twins (dated by TCRdb to 2015 to 2016). Describing the broader study: To test whether fetal clonotypes persist, this study deep-sequenced TCR alpha and beta repertoires from monozygotic twins, from unrelated adults of various ages, and from cord blood. Replicate twin experiments were performed at different times using different library preparation protocols to rule out contamination. Overall results and qualifications from the work: Excess twin sharing in beta out-of-frame sequences was weaker because fewer shared sequences lowered the signal-to-noise ratio. Fewer insertions were carried by abundant cord blood beta clonotypes; a weaker similar trend was observed in young adult naive repertoires, while no such trend was observed in memory repertoires. Zero-insertion analyses could be partly confounded by invariant T cells such as MAIT and iNKT, though diverse VJ usage argued against such confounding for most clonotypes. Because the same donors could not be followed over many years, conclusions were based on cross-sectional statistical analysis. In monozygotic twins, recombination models systematically underestimated out-of-frame TCR alpha sharing, but the models matched the sharing seen between unrelated individuals. Out-of-frame TCR alpha sequences shared between twins showed an excess of low generation-probability sequences compared with coincidental sharing between unrelated individuals.

V is pruned by 3 bases and J by 5 bases, leaving 12 bases of the junction without a gene match. In the germline V gene, CDR1 corresponds to ENHRY and CDR2 to SYGVKD. The CDR3 covers 17 residues, taking in both the cysteine and the phenylalanine. The retained sequence is limited to the CDR3, 51 bases, with the frame set at the first base. All donors were healthy Caucasians. The researchers also sequenced three unrelated adults who were not twins: a male aged 18 to 29, a male aged 50 to 59, and a female aged 50 to 59. Using Miltenyi CD45RO+ enrichment and human naive T-cell isolation kits, memory (CD45RO+) and naive T cells were isolated from PBMC.

Source material: naive T cells sorted from blood. In light of the paper, this sample's cell subset or site label describes: cells isolated with a human naive T-cell isolation kit. The chain couples TRBV10-3 to TRBJ2-3, and 9 bases in between align with TRBD2. The source is a man younger than 35 in good health. This receptor carries the CDR3 CAISDWGGRAFEDTQYF. The nucleotide sequence is TGTGCCATCAGTGATTGGGGCGGGAGGGCCTTCGAAGATACGCAGTATTTT.